The 2 T cell receptor beta chains listed next were all sequenced from one sample in a study of PD-1 blockade in classical Hodgkin lymphoma. Some clones are missing from TCRdb's copy, which holds only in-frame ones; the method was immunoSEQ multiplex PCR. Here the sample spans some 60,000 clones, 80% to 90% being singletons. In every patient, relapse followed autologous stem cell transplantation, while exposure to brentuximab vedotin differed. Sequencing used peripheral blood mononuclear cells (PBMCs), obtained at baseline. The source of these receptors is a human donor with classical Hodgkin lymphoma.

The chain employs TRBV29-1 and TRBJ2-6; D not resolved. This CDR3 is 14 amino acids long. Trimming removed 1 base from V and 2 bases from J, with 6 bases in between. Germline V gene sequence: CDR1 SQVTM, CDR2 ANQGSEA. CDR3 sequence: CSVEGGTGANVLTF. The CDR3, as DNA: TGCAGCGTTGAAGGCGGAACTGGGGCCAACGTCCTGACTTTC.

V and J are TRBV5-1 and TRBJ1-1; 7 nucleotides agree with TRBD1. This CDR3 comprises 16 residues. After removal of 3 bases from V and 0 bases from J, the junction contained 8 bases not matched to a gene. Looked up from germline, CDR1 is SGHRS and CDR2 is YFSETQ. CDR3 coding DNA: TGCGCCAGCAGCTACAAATCGGGACAGATGAACACTGAAGCTTTCTTT. Encoded protein: CASSYKSGQMNTEAFF. Drawing the rest from reference TRBV5-1 and TRBJ1-1, the complete variable domain is KAGVTQTPRYLIKTRGQQVTLSCSPISGHRSVSWYQQTPGQGLQFLFEYFSETQRNKGNFPGRFSGRQFSNSRSEMNVSTLELGDSALYLCASSYKSGQMNTEAFFGQGTRLTVV.